These T cell receptor beta chains were read from a single sample in a study of T cell changes during pregnancy in multiple sclerosis. Assay used: immunoSEQ multiplex PCR; TCRdb lists only in-frame clones, some missing. In the table there are approximately 100,000 clones, just over 90% of which are singletons. The sample in question was peripheral blood, obtained after pregnancy. These receptor sequences come from a female donor with multiple sclerosis, enrolled in a pregnancy study. Both conserved end residues are part of each CDR3. The D gene is left open where the match is weak. Clone size is given for some rows only: seen once, a few or many times, or a class if the clone is expanded.

v_call,j_call,d_call,clone_size,cdr3_aa,cdr3_nt
TRBV19,TRBJ1-5,NA,NA,CASSPQKTGNQPQHF,TGTGCCAGTAGTCCTCAAAAAACAGGGAATCAGCCCCAGCATTTT
TRBV30,TRBJ1-1,NA,NA,CAWSGGPGGASFF,TGTGCCTGGAGTGGGGGGCCCGGAGGAGCGTCTTTCTTT
TRBV30,TRBJ1-1,TRBD1,NA,CAWIGGQGVTEAFF,TGTGCCTGGATAGGGGGACAGGGTGTCACTGAAGCTTTCTTT
TRBV5-8,TRBJ1-2,TRBD1,NA,CASSLALPRDRGPDYGYTF,TGTGCCAGCAGCTTGGCCCTCCCCCGGGACAGGGGGCCAGACTATGGCTACACCTTC
TRBV11-1,TRBJ1-1,NA,once,CASSLLYATEAFF,TGTGCCAGCAGCTTACTCTATGCGACTGAAGCTTTCTTT
TRBV27,TRBJ1-6,NA,NA,CASSYDDSGNSPLHF,TGTGCCAGCAGCTACGACGACAGTGGGAATTCACCCCTCCACTTT
TRBV5-6,TRBJ2-3,NA,NA,CASTAQGVTDTQYF,TGTGCCAGCACTGCACAGGGAGTAACAGATACGCAGTATTTT
TRBV5-8,TRBJ2-1,TRBD1,NA,CASSSGQRDNEQFF,TGTGCCAGCAGCTCGGGACAGAGAGACAATGAGCAGTTCTTC
TRBV5-1,TRBJ1-2,TRBD1,once,CASSYLNRGPDGYTF,TGCGCCAGCAGCTACCTCAACAGGGGGCCGGATGGCTACACCTTC
TRBV2,TRBJ1-1,NA,NA,CASLTRFRAEAFF,TGTGCCAGCTTAACTCGATTTCGAGCTGAAGCTTTCTTT
TRBV6-1,TRBJ2-2,TRBD1,few,CASRPGTGVTGELFF,TGTGCCAGCAGACCCGGGACAGGGGTCACCGGGGAGCTGTTTTTT
TRBV5-1,TRBJ2-1,TRBD1,NA,CASTQGVSSYNEQFF,TGCGCCAGCACCCAGGGGGTCTCGTCCTACAATGAGCAGTTCTTC
TRBV29-1,TRBJ2-3,TRBD1,NA,CSARQGATTDTQYF,TGCAGCGCGCGACAGGGGGCGACAACAGATACGCAGTATTTT